The clone carrying this T cell receptor (beta chain) was recorded at least ten times. The time point denotes: newly diagnosed GD, antithyroid drugs for less than 3 months. Isolated PBMC RNA provided the starting material for the TCR library. In this cohort, patients came from an endocrinology department located in Xi'an, China. Collection of peripheral blood (approximately 9 milliliters) was done using EDTA tubes. These data belong to a study of regulatory T cells in long-lasting Graves disease. Overall study context: Patients with new Graves' disease had used antithyroid drugs below 3 months.

V was cut by 3 bases and J by 5 bases, with 11 bases left in between. This CDR3 region has 13 residues. Looked up from germline, CDR1 is SNHLY and CDR2 is FYNNEI. Building of the TCR beta libraries involved iRepertoire HTBI primers and Arm-PCR of CDR3 regions. MiXCR, applied by TCRdb to the multiplex PCR reads, yields one record per CDR3 protein. The sample lists over 200,000 distinct CDR3 sequences, approximately 18% occurring once. These data were also reused for a study on T cells in Graves' hyperthyroidism and ophthalmopathy. That paper adds: Classification by a 13 V-J model distinguished ophthalmopathy from stable hyperthyroidism.

Specimen: peripheral blood mononuclear cells (PBMCs), collected at new diagnosis, from a patient treated with antithyroid drugs. The receptor's source is a woman in her twenties or thirties with Graves disease. The chain couples TRBV2 to TRBJ2-7; the D gene is possibly TRBD1 (5 bases). The CDR3 DNA is TGTGCCAGCAGTGATGGGCAGGGCGACGAGCAGTACTTC. This sequence encodes CASSDGQGDEQYF.